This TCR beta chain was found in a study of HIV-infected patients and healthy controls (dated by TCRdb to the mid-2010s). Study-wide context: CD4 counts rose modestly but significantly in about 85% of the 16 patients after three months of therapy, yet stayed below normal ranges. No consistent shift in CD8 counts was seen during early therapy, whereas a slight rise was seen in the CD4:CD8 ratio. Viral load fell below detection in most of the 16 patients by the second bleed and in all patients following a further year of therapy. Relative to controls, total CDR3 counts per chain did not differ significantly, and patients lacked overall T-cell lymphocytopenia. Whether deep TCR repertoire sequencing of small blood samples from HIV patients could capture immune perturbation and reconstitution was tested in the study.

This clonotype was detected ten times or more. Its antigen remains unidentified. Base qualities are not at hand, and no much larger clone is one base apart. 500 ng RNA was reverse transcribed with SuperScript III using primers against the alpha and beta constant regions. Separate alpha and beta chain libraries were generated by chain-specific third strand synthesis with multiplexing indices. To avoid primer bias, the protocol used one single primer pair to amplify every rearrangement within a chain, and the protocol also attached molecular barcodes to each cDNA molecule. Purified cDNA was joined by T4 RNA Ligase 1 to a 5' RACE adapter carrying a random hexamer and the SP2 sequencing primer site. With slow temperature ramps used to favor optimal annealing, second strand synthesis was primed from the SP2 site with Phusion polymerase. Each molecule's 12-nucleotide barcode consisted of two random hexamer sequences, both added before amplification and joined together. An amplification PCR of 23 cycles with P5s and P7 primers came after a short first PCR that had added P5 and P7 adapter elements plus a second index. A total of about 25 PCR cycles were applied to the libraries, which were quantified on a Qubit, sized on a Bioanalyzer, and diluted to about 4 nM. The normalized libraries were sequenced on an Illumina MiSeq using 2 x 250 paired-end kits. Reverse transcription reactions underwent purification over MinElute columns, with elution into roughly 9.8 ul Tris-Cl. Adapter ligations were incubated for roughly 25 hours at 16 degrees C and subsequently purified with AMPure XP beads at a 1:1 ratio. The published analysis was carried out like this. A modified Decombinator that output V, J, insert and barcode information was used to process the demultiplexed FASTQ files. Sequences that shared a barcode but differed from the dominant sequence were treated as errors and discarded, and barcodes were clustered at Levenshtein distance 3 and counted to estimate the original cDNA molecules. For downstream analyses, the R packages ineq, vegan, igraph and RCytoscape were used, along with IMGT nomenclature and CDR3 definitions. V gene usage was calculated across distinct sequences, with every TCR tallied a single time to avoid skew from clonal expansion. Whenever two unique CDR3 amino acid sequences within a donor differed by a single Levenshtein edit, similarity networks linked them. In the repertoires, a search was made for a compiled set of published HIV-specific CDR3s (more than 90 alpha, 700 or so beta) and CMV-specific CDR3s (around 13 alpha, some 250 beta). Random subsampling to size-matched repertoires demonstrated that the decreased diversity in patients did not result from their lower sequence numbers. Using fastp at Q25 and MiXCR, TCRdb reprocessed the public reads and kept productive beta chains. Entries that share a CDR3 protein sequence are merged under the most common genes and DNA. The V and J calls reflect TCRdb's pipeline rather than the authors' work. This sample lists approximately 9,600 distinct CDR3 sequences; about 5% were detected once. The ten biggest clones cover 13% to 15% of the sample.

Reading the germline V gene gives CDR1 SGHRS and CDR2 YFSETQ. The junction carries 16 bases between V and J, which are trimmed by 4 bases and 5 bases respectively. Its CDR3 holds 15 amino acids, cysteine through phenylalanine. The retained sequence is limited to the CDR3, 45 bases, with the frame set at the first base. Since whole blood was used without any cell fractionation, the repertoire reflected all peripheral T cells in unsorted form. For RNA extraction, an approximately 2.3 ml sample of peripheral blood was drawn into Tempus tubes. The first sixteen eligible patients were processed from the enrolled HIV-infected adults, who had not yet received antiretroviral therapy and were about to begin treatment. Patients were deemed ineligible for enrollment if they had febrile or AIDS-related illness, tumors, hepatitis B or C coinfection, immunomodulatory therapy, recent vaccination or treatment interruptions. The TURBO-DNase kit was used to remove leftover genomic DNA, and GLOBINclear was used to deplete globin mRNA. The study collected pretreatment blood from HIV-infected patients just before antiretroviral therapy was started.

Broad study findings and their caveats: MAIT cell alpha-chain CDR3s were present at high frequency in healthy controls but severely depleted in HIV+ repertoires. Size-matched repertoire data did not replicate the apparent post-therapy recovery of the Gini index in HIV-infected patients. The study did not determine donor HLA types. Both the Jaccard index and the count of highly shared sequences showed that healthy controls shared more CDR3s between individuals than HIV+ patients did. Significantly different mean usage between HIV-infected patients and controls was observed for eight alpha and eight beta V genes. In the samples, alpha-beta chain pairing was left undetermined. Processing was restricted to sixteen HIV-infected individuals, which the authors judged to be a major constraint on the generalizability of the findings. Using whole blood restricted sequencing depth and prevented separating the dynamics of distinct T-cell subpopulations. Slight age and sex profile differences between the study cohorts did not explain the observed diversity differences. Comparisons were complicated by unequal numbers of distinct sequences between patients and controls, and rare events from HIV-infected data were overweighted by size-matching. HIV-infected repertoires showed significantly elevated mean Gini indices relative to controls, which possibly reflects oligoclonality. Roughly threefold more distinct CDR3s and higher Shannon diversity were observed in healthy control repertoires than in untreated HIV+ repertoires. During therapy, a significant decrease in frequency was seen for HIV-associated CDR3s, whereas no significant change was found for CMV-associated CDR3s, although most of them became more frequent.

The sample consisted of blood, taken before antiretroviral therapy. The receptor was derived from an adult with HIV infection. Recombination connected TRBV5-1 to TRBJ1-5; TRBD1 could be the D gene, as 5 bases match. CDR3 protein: CASSPQGSVDQPQHF. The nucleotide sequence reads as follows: TGCGCCAGCAGCCCGCAGGGTAGTGTCGATCAGCCCCAGCATTTT.